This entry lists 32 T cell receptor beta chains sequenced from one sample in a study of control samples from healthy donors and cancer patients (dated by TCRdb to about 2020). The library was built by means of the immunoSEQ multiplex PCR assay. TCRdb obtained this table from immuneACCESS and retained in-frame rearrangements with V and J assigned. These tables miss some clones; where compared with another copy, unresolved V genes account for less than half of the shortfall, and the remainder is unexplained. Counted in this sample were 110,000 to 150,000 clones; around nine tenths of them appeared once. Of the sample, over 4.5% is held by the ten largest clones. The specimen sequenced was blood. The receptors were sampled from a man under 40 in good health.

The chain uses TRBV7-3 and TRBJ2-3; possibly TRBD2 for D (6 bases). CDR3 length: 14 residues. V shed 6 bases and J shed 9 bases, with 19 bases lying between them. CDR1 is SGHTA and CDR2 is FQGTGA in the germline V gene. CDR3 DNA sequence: TGTGCCAGCAGTCCCTTGGGGGGAACCGGGACGCAGTATTTT. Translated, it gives CASSPLGGTGTQYF. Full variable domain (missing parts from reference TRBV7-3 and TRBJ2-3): GAGVSQTPSNKVTEKGKYVELRCDPISGHTALYWYRQSLGQGPEFLIYFQGTGAADDSGLPNDRFFAVRPEGSVSTLKIQRTERGDSAVYLCASSPLGGTGTQYFGPGTRLTVL.

CDR3 loop: CASSEGLFRGGYTF. The CDR3 nucleotides read TGTGCCAGCAGTGAAGGGCTCTTTCGGGGAGGCTACACCTTC. The V gene is TRBV6-1, the J gene TRBJ1-2; D not resolved. CDR3 size: 14 residues. Deletions cut 1 base from V and 8 bases from J, with 14 bases between. Germline values: CDR1 MNHNS, CDR2 SASEGT.

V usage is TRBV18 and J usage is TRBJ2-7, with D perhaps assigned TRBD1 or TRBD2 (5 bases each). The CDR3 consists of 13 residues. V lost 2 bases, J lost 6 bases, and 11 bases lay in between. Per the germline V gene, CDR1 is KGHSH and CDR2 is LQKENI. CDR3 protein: CASSPRIGTEQYF. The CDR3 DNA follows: TGTGCCAGCTCACCAAGAATAGGGACCGAGCAGTACTTC.

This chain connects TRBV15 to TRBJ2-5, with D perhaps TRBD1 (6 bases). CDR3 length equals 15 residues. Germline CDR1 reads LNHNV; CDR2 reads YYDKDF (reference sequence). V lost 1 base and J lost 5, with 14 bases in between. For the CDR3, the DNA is TGTGCCACCAGCAGAGTCGGGGCAGGGGAGGAGACCCAGTACTTC. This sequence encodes CATSRVGAGEETQYF.

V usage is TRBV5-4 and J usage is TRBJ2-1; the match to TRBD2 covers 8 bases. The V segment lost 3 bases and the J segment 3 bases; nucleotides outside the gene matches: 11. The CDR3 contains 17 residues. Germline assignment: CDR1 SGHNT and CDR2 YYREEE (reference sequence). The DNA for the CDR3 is TGTGCCAGCAGCTCCCATGAACTAGCGGCTTTCTACAATGAGCAGTTCTTC. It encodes CASSSHELAAFYNEQFF. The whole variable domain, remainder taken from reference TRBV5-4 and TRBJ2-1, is ETGVTQSPTHLIKTRGQQVTLRCSSQSGHNTVSWYQQALGQGPQFIFQYYREEENGRGNFPPRFSGLQFPNYSSELNVNALELDDSALYLCASSSHELAAFYNEQFFGPGTRLTVL.

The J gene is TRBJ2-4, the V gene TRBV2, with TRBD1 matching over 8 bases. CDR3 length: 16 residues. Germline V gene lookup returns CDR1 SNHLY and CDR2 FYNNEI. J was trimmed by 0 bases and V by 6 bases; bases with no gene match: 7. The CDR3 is CASSGGQVLAKNIQYF. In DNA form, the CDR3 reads TGTGCCAGCAGCGGGGGACAGGTCCTAGCCAAAAACATTCAGTACTTC. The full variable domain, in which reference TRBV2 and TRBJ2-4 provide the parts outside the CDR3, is EPEVTQTPSHQVTQMGQEVILRCVPISNHLYFYWYRQILGQKVEFLVSFYNNEISEKSEIFDDQFSVERPDGSNFTLKIRSTKLEDSAMYFCASSGGQVLAKNIQYFGAGTRLSVL.

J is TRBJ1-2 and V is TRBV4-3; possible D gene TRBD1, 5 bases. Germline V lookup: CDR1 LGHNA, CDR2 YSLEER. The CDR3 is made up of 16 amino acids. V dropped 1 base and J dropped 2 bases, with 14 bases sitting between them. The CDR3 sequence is CASSQAAGPGNYGYTF. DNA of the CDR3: TGCGCCAGCAGCCAAGCTGCGGGGCCGGGGAACTATGGCTACACCTTC.

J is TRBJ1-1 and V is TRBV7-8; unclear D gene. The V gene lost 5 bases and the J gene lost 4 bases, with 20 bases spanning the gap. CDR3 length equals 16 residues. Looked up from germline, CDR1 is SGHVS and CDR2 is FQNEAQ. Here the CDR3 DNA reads TGTGCCAGCAGCCCCTCGGGCCCGGGTTTTGGCACTGAAGCTTTCTTT. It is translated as CASSPSGPGFGTEAFF. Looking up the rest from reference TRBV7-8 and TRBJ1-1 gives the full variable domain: GAGVSQSPRYKVAKRGQDVALRCDPISGHVSLFWYQQALGQGPEFLTYFQNEAQLDKSGLPSDRFFAERPEGSVSTLKIQRTQQEDSAVYLCASSPSGPGFGTEAFFGQGTRLTVV.

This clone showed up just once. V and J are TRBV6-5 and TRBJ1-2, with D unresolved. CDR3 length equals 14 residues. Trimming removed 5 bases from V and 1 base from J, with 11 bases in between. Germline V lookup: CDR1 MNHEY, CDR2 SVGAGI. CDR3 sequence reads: CASSTLSRNYGYTF. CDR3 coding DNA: TGTGCCAGCAGTACACTCTCTCGTAACTATGGCTACACCTTC.

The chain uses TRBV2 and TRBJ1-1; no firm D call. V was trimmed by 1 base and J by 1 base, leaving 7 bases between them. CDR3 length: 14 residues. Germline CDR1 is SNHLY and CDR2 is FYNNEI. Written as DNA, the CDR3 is TGTGCCAGCAGTGAAGGTCCAGGGAACACTGAAGCTTTCTTT. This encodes CASSEGPGNTEAFF.

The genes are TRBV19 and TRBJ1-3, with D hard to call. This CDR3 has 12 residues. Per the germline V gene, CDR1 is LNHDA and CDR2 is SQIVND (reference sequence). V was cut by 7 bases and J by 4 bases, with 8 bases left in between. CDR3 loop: CASTNPGNTIYF. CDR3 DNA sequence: TGTGCCAGTACCAACCCGGGAAACACCATATATTTT.

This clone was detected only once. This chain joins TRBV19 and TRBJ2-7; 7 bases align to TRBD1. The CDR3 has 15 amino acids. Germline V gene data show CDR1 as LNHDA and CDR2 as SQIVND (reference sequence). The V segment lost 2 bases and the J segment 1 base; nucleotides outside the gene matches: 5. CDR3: CASSIRAGGSYEQYF. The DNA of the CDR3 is TGTGCCAGTAGTATAAGGGCAGGGGGATCCTACGAGCAGTACTTC.

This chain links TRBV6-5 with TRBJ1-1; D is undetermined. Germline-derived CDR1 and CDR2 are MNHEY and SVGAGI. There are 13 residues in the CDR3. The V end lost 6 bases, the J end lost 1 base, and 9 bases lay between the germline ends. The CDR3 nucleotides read TGTGCCAGCAGGGTGACGGAGAACACTGAAGCTTTCTTT. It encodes CASRVTENTEAFF.

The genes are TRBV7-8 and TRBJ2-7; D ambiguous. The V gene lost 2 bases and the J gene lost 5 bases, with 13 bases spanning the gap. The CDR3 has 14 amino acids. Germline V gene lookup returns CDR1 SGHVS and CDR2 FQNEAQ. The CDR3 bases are TGTGCCAGCAGCTTAAGTCCCCAGATCAACGAGCAGTACTTC. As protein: CASSLSPQINEQYF.

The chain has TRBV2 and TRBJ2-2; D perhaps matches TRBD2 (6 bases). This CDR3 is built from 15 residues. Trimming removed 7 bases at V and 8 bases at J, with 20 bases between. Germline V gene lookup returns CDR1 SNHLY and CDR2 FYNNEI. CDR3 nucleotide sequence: TGTGCCAGCATGAGGGACTCCGGTTTTCGGGGGGAGCTGTTTTTT. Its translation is CASMRDSGFRGELFF.

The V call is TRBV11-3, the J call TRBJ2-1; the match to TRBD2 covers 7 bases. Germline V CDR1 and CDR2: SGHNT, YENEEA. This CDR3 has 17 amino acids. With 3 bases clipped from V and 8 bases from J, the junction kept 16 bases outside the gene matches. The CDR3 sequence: CASSFYYVPAGLYEQFF. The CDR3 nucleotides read TGTGCCAGCAGCTTTTATTATGTCCCAGCGGGACTATATGAGCAGTTCTTC.

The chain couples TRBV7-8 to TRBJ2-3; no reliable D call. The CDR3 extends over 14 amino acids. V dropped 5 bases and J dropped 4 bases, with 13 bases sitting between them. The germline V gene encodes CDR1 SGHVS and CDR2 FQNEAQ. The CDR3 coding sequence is TGTGCCAGCAGCGTCACTCCGCGTGCAGATACGCAGTATTTT. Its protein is CASSVTPRADTQYF.

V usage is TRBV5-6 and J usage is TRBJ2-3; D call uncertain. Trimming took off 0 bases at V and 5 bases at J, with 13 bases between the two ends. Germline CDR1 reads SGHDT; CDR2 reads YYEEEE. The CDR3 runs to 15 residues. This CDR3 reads CASSLVGNGLDTQYF. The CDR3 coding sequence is TGTGCCAGCAGCTTGGTCGGAAATGGCTTAGATACGCAGTATTTT.

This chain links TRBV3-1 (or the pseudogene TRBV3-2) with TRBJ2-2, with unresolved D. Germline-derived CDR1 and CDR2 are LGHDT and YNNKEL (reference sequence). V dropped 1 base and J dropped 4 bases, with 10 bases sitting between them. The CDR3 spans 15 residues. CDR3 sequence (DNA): TGTGCCAGCAGCCAAGTTGCCCGCGGCACCGGGGAGCTGTTTTTT. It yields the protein CASSQVARGTGELFF.

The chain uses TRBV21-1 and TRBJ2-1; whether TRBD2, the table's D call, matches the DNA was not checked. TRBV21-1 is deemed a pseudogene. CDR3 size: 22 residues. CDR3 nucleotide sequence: TGTGCCAGCAGCAAAGGGGGATTCTGCCTGACTAGCGCGCGAACGTTCTGCAATGAGCAGTTCTTC. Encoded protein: CASSKGGFCLTSARTFCNEQFF.

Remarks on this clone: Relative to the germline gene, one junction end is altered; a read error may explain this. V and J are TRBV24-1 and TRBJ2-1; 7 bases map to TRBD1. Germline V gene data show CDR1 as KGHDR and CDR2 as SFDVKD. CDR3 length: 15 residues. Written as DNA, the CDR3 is TGTGCCACCAGTGGTTTGTGGGACAGCTACAATGAGCAGTTCTTC. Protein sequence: CATSGLWDSYNEQFF.

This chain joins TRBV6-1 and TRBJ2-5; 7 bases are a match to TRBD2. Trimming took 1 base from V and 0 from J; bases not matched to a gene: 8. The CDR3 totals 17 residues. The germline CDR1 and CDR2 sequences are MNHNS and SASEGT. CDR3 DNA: TGTGCCAGCAGTGAAGGCGGAGGAGCGGGAAACCAAGAGACCCAGTACTTC. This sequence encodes CASSEGGGAGNQETQYF.

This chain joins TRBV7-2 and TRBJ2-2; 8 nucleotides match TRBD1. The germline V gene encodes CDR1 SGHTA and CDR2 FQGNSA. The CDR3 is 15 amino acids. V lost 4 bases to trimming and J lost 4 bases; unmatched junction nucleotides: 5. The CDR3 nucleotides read TGTGCCAGCAGCTCCGGGACAGGAAGCACCGGGGAGCTGTTTTTT. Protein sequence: CASSSGTGSTGELFF.

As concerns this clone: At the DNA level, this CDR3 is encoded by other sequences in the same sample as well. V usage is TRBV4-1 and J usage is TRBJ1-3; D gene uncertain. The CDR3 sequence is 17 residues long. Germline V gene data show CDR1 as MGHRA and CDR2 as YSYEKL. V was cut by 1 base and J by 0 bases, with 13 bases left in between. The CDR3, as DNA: TGCGCCAGCAGCCAAGCACCACCAGGTAACTCTGGAAACACCATATATTTT. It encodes CASSQAPPGNSGNTIYF.

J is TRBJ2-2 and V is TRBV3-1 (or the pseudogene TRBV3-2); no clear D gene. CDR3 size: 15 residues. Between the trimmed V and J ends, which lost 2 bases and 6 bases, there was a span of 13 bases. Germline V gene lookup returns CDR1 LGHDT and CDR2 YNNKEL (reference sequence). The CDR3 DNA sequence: TGTGCCAGCAGCCAATCCGATCGTTATCCCGGGGAGCTGTTTTTT. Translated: CASSQSDRYPGELFF.

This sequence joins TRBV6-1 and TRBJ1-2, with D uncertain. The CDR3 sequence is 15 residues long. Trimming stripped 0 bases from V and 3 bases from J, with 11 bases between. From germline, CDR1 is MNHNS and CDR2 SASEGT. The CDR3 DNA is TGTGCCAGCAGTGAAGCTTCGGGGATTCACTATGGCTACACCTTC. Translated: CASSEASGIHYGYTF.

The CDR3 DNA reads as TGTGCCAGCTCACCACCTAGCGGGGACACAGATACGCAGTATTTT. Translated: CASSPPSGDTDTQYF. The gene calls are TRBV18 and TRBJ2-3, with 8 bases lining up with TRBD2. This CDR3 region has 15 residues. CDR1 and CDR2 (germline): KGHSH, LQKENI. J lost 2 bases, V lost 0 bases, and 1 base had no gene match.

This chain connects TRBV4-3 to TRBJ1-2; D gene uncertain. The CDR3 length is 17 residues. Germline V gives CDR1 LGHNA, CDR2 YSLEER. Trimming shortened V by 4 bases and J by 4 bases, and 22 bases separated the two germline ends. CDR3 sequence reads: CASSPQLLSVGSYGYTF. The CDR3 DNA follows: TGCGCCAGCAGCCCACAGCTCCTTTCGGTCGGTAGCTATGGCTACACCTTC.

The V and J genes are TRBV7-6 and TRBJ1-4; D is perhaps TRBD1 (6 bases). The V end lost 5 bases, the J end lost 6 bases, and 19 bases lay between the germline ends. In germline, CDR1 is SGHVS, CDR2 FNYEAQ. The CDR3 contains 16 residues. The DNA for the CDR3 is TGTGCCAGCAGCCCAACGAGGGGGGGGCGGTATGAAAAACTGTTTTTT. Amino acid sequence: CASSPTRGGRYEKLFF.

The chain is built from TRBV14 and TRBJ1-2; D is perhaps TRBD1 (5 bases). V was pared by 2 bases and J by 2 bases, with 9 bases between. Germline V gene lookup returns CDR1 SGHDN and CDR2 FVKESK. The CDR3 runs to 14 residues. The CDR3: CASSQPGTNYGYTF. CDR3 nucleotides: TGTGCCAGCAGCCAACCAGGGACGAACTATGGCTACACCTTC.

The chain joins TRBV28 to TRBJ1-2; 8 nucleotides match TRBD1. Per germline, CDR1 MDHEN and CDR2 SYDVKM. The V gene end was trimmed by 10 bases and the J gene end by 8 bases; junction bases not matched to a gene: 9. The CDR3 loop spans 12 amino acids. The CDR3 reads CATTDRGRGYTF. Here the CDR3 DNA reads TGTGCCACTACCGACAGGGGTCGGGGCTACACCTTC.

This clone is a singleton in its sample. The CDR3 region is CASSGIATTSTDTQYF. CDR3 nucleotides: TGCGCCAGCAGCGGCATAGCTACAACTAGCACAGATACGCAGTATTTT. This chain connects TRBV5-1 to TRBJ2-3; D is ambiguous. The V and J ends lost 4 bases and 0 bases respectively, with 15 bases between them. The CDR3 spans 16 residues. The germline V gene has CDR1 SGHRS and CDR2 YFSETQ.